This T cell receptor (beta chain) was obtained from a study of memory CD4+ T cells and cytomegalovirus serostatus. The wider study: Donors were healthy Belgian adults, 8 to 10 CMV seropositive and fewer than 30 seronegative.

Original analysis: After removing out-of-frame reads, over 2 million distinct TCRbeta sequences remained. The assay was immunoSEQ multiplex PCR, and TCRdb's table has in-frame clones only and misses some. That table gives V, J and clone size, and the DNA gave D and trimming. The table shows fewer than 40,000 clones, with 60% to 85% occurring only once. Single viable CD3+CD4+CD8-CD45RO+ cells were sorted as the memory CD4+ T cells. Donors' CMV status reflects serum IgG against pp150, pp28, p38, p52. CDR3 length: 17 amino acids. Germline V gene sequence: CDR1 SGHKS, CDR2 YYEKEE (reference sequence). V gave up 3 bases and J gave up 7 bases; unmatched junction bases: 7. This clone is medium-sized. Antigen unknown. Study results and caveats: Repertoires predicted CMV serostatus with median bootstrapped AUC of approximately 0.95.

What was sequenced was memory CD4+ T cells from blood. The V call is TRBV5-5, the J call TRBJ2-1, with TRBD2 matching over 16 bases. This clonotype was sampled from an adult in good health and CMV-seronegative. The CDR3 spells CASSSPGLAGGQNEQFF. The CDR3 nucleotides are TGTGCCAGCAGCTCCCCGGGACTAGCGGGGGGGCAGAATGAGCAGTTCTTC.